This paragraph covers one T cell receptor (beta chain) sequence. Its antigen is not known. This sample is part of a study of cytomegalovirus exposure and HLA in healthy donors. Broader study findings: An analysis that came later showed most CMV-associated TCR beta chains appearing HLA-restricted.

Donors showed nominal health when sampled, although they likely had unrecorded immune exposures. Vbeta (60) and Jbeta (13) primers were used in the PCR. Profiled with immunoSEQ multiplex PCR; TCRdb holds only in-frame clones, not every one. The data hold roughly 120,000 clones, with about 76% observed a single time. Sequenced material: PBMCs. This sequence originates from a man in his fifties or sixties in good health and CMV-seropositive.

CDR3 bases: TGTGCCAGCAGCTCCAGGACAGGGGTCTACAATGAGCAGTTCTTC. Translating it yields CASSSRTGVYNEQFF. This rearrangement joins TRBV21-1 to TRBJ2-1; the table's D call of TRBD1 was not tested on the DNA. TRBV21-1 represents a pseudogene. The CDR3 length is 15 residues.